This T cell receptor (beta chain) was retrieved from a study of beta chain features in type 1 diabetes. Study-wide background: Taken together, all samples contributed 95 million to 110 million examined sorted cells. Broader study findings: In all four CD4+ subsets, TCRB CDR3 length was significantly, moderately reduced in type 1 diabetes.

The sample holds a few counts of this clone. Its cognate antigen is unknown. Investigators reverse transcribed all isolated RNA, so they sequenced expressed TCRB transcripts. The repertoire was sequenced with immunoSEQ multiplex PCR; TCRdb's copy has only in-frame clones and lacks some. The data hold a few hundred thousand clones, with roughly a tenth observed a single time. CDR3 length: 18 amino acids. Germline V gene lookup returns CDR1 SGHNT and CDR2 YYREEE (reference sequence). V was clipped by 1 base and J by 1 base; unmatched bases: 8. Sequencing was performed on central memory CD4+ T cells from blood. The clonotype originates from a young man with type 1 diabetes. The V and J genes are TRBV5-4 and TRBJ2-2; 9 nucleotides match TRBD2. CDR3 DNA: TGTGCCAGCAGCTTGCGTAGCGGGAGTGCCCTGAACACCGGGGAGCTGTTTTTT. Translating gives CASSLRSGSALNTGELFF.